This record looks at one T cell receptor (beta chain) sequence and its context. Antigen specificity is unknown. One junction end disagrees with the germline gene, perhaps due to a read error. CDR3 length equals 13 residues. The V gene's germline CDR1 is LNHDA and CDR2 SQIVND (reference sequence). This specimen comes from a study of T-cell memory formation after mild COVID-19. In the study overall: TCR clusters were largely donor specific.

Whole-study findings and limits: Clones that shrank (day 15 to 85) were balanced CD4/CD8, whereas later expanders leaned CD4+. Clones that contracted clustered mainly in CM and EM if CD4+ and in EMRA if CD8+.

With constant-segment primers, 5'RACE yielded cDNA libraries of TCR alpha and TCR beta that carried sample barcodes and UMIs. TCRdb itself ran the 5' RACE reads through MiXCR, one entry per CDR3 protein. The sample holds 560,000 or so distinct CDR3 sequences, around a sixth seen once. The V gene is TRBV19, the J gene TRBJ2-5; D is unresolved. This clonotype was sampled from an adult woman who had mild COVID-19 (a few samples of this study predate the infection). Cell type and time point are not known. Sequencing was done on a sample of PBMCs or a T cell subset sorted from them (not recorded which). CDR3 amino acids: CASSKGNQETQYF. The CDR3 coding sequence is TGTGCCAGCAGTAAGGGCAACCAAGAGACCCAGTACTTC.